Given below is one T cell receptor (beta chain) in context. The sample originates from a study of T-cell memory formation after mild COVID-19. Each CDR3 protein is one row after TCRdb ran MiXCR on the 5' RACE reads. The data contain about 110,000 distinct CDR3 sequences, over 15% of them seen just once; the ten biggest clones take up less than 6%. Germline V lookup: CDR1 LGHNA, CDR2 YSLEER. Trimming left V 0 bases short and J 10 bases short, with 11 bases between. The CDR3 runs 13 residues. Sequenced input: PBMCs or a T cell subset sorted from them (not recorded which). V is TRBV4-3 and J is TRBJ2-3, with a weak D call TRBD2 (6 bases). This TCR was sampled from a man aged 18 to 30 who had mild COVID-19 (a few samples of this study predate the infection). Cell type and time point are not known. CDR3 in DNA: TGCGCCAGCAGCCAAGATATCTGGGGGGCGCAGTATTTT. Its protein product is CASSQDIWGAQYF.